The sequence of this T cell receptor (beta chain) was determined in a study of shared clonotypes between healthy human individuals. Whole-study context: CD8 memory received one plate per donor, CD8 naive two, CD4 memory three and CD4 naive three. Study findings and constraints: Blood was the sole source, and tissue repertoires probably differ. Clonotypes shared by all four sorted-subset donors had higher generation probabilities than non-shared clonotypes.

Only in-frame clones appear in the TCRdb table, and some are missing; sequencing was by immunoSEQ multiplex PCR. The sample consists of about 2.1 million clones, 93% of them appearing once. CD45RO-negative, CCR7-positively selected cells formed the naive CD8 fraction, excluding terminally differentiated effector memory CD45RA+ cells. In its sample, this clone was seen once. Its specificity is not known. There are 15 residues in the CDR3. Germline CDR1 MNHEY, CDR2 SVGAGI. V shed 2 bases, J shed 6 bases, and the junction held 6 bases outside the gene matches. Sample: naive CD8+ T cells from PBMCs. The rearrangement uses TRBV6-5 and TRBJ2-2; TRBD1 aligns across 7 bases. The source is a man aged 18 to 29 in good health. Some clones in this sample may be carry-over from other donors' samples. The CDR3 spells CASSYAPGTAGELFF. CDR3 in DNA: TGTGCCAGCAGTTACGCCCCCGGGACAGCCGGGGAGCTGTTTTTT.